Following are 21 T cell receptor beta chains from one sample sequenced in a study of blood T cell repertoires in COVID-19. Only in-frame clones appear in the TCRdb table, and some are missing; sequencing was by immunoSEQ multiplex PCR. The sample lists 300,000 to 500,000 clones, approximately 88% occurring once. The source material was PBMCs or T cells enriched from blood (not recorded which). These receptors were taken from a woman aged 30 to 39 with acute COVID-19.

This chain connects TRBV5-1 to TRBJ2-5; D not certain. The CDR3 loop spans 13 amino acids. Germline values: CDR1 SGHRS, CDR2 YFSETQ. Trimming shortened V by 1 base and J by 5 bases, and 9 bases separated the two germline ends. The CDR3: CASSLTVTETQYF. The CDR3 region has the DNA TGCGCCAGCAGCTTGACAGTCACCGAGACCCAGTACTTC.

This chain links TRBV15 with TRBJ2-3; 10 bases are shared with TRBD2. The CDR3 is 17 residues long. CDR1 is LNHNV, CDR2 YYDKDF, per germline (reference sequence). V lost 3 bases to trimming and J lost 8 bases; unmatched junction nucleotides: 14. This CDR3 is CATSRAPSGGYGSTQYF. DNA of the CDR3: TGTGCCACCAGCAGGGCCCCTAGCGGGGGCTACGGGAGTACGCAGTATTTT.

The V call is TRBV6-4, the J call TRBJ2-1, with D tentatively TRBD2 (6 bases). CDR3 length equals 13 residues. Trimming left V 2 bases short and J 6 bases short, with 8 bases between. Germline CDR1 reads MRHNA; CDR2 reads SNTAGT. The CDR3 region is CASSDRGGNEQFF. The CDR3 coding sequence is TGTGCCAGCAGTGACAGGGGAGGCAATGAGCAGTTCTTC.

The table lists this clone with a count of one. V gene TRBV5-6 combines with J gene TRBJ2-5; D is unclear. V lost 5 bases, J lost 2 bases, and 4 bases lay in between. The CDR3 has 11 amino acids. Per germline, CDR1 SGHDT and CDR2 YYEEEE. Here the CDR3 reads CASSYQETQYF. The CDR3 DNA reads as TGTGCCAGCAGTTATCAAGAGACCCAGTACTTC.

Turning to this clone: This sample includes further DNA sequences coding for the same CDR3. The chain couples TRBV30 to TRBJ1-6; 7 nucleotides agree with TRBD1. This CDR3 contains 14 residues. V dropped 0 bases and J dropped 5; count of bases not matched to a gene: 1. The germline V gene has CDR1 GTSNPN and CDR2 SVGIG (reference sequence). For the CDR3, the DNA is TGTGCCTGGAGTGTAGGGACAGATAATTCACCCCTCCACTTT. Translating it yields CAWSVGTDNSPLHF.

The J gene is TRBJ1-5, the V gene TRBV19; TRBD1 matches at 12 bases. Per germline, CDR1 LNHDA and CDR2 SQIVND (reference sequence). CDR3 length: 18 amino acids. With V trimmed by 2 bases and J by 1 base, 6 bases remained unmatched. The CDR3 sequence: CASSILRDRGLSNQPQHF. Here the CDR3 DNA reads TGTGCCAGTAGTATACTAAGGGACAGGGGGCTAAGCAATCAGCCCCAGCATTTT.

About this clone itself: Other DNA sequences of this sample code for an identical CDR3. This chain links TRBV7-3 with TRBJ2-2; 9 bases fit TRBD1. The CDR3 totals 17 residues. The V and J ends lost 1 base and 6 bases, in that order; junction bases with no gene match: 9. Germline V lookup: CDR1 SGHTA, CDR2 FQGTGA. This CDR3 is CASSLRRGDRAAGELFF. The CDR3 bases are TGTGCCAGCAGCTTAAGACGGGGGGACAGGGCAGCCGGGGAGCTGTTTTTT. Full variable domain (remainder filled in from reference TRBV7-3 and TRBJ2-2): GAGVSQTPSNKVTEKGKYVELRCDPISGHTALYWYRQSLGQGPEFLIYFQGTGAADDSGLPNDRFFAVRPEGSVSTLKIQRTERGDSAVYLCASSLRRGDRAAGELFFGEGSRLTVL.

This clone was observed once. The V and J genes are TRBV6-5 and TRBJ1-2; TRBD1 might be the D (6 bases). The germline V and J ends were trimmed by 0 bases and 4 bases, with 15 bases remaining between them. Germline assignment: CDR1 MNHEY and CDR2 SVGAGI. The CDR3 is made up of 16 amino acids. The CDR3 sequence: CASSYSNAGRGYGYTF. CDR3 bases: TGTGCCAGCAGTTACTCGAACGCGGGCAGGGGCTATGGCTACACCTTC.

The chain recombines TRBV4-1 with TRBJ1-3; D possibly corresponds to TRBD1 (6 bases). The germline gives CDR1 MGHRA, CDR2 YSYEKL. This CDR3 has 16 amino acids. Trimming shortened V by 1 base and J by 2 bases, and 12 bases separated the two germline ends. The CDR3 here is CASSQGRGGAGNTIYF. The CDR3 DNA sequence: TGCGCCAGCAGCCAAGGGCGAGGGGGAGCTGGAAACACCATATATTTT.

This chain uses TRBV24-1 with TRBJ2-7; no clear D gene. From germline, CDR1 is KGHDR and CDR2 SFDVKD. This CDR3 contains 17 residues. Trimming left V 1 base short and J 4 bases short, with 19 bases between. The CDR3 nucleotides read TGTGCCACCAGTGATTTCCCTGTGGCTGGCCAGTCTTACGAGCAGTACTTC. The encoded protein is CATSDFPVAGQSYEQYF.

The chain uses TRBV24-1 and TRBJ2-7, with TRBD2 identical over 8 bases. This CDR3 has 13 amino acids. CDR1 and CDR2 from the germline V gene are KGHDR and SFDVKD. The junction had 5 bases not matched to a gene; V was cut back by 7 bases and J by 4 bases. The CDR3 DNA is TGTGCCACCAGCGCGGGGGGTTCGTACGAGCAGTACTTC. Its translation: CATSAGGSYEQYF.

The chain is built from TRBV4-3 and TRBJ2-3; D is unclear. The germline V gene encodes CDR1 LGHNA and CDR2 YSLEER. The CDR3 runs 14 residues. Deletions cut 1 base from V and 2 bases from J, with 7 bases between. The CDR3 here is CASSQGVVTDTQYF. The CDR3 DNA follows: TGCGCCAGCAGCCAAGGCGTTGTCACAGATACGCAGTATTTT.

The chain joins TRBV27 to TRBJ2-1; a weak D match, TRBD2 (5 bases). The CDR3 covers 15 residues. V was pared by 0 bases and J by 4 bases, with 10 bases between. CDR1 and CDR2 from the germline V gene are MNHEY and SMNVEV (reference sequence). The CDR3 protein is CASSLSHRLYNEQFF. The DNA of the CDR3 is TGTGCCAGCAGTTTATCACACCGACTATACAATGAGCAGTTCTTC.

This chain links TRBV19 with TRBJ1-3, with a weak D call TRBD1 (5 bases). Germline CDR1 is LNHDA and CDR2 is SQIVND (reference sequence). Trimming removed 9 bases at V and 8 bases at J, with 17 bases between. This CDR3 has 13 amino acids. This CDR3 reads CASRPGLGDTIYF. CDR3 nucleotide sequence: TGTGCCAGCCGGCCGGGACTGGGAGACACCATATATTTT.

V and J are TRBV7-8 and TRBJ2-3, with D tentatively TRBD1 (5 bases). CDR1 SGHVS and CDR2 FQNEAQ come from the germline V gene. This CDR3 is 15 amino acids long. V lost 5 bases to trimming and J lost 8 bases, with 20 bases between them. The CDR3 DNA is TGTGCCAGCAGCCAAGGGGTAGGGAAACCTGGTACGCAGTATTTT. Translated, it gives CASSQGVGKPGTQYF.

Only a few counts were recorded for this clone. V gene TRBV30 combines with J gene TRBJ2-1, with a weak D call TRBD1 (6 bases). Deletions cut 4 bases from V and 0 bases from J, with 16 bases between. CDR1 GTSNPN and CDR2 SVGIG come from the germline V gene (reference sequence). The CDR3 sequence is 16 residues long. The CDR3 region is CAWKKDSGISYNEQFF. In DNA form, the CDR3 reads TGTGCCTGGAAAAAGGACAGTGGCATCTCCTACAATGAGCAGTTCTTC.

The V and J genes are TRBV3-1 (or the pseudogene TRBV3-2) and TRBJ2-7; a possible D gene is TRBD2 (6 bases). The CDR3 is made up of 13 amino acids. The germline CDR1 and CDR2 sequences are LGHDT and YNNKEL (reference sequence). V lost 3 bases to trimming and J lost 7 bases, with 13 bases between them. The DNA for the CDR3 is TGTGCCAGCAGCCAGGGGGGAGATTGGGAGCAGTACTTC. This gives the protein CASSQGGDWEQYF.

The chain has TRBV10-3 and TRBJ2-7, with TRBD2 matching 7 bases. V was pared by 4 bases and J by 4 bases, with 7 bases of the junction left unmatched. The CDR3 runs 14 residues. In germline, CDR1 is ENHRY, CDR2 SYGVKD. The DNA of the CDR3 is TGTGCCATCAGTGGATCCAGGGAGGGGTACGAGCAGTACTTC. Its translation: CAISGSREGYEQYF.

The CDR3 DNA follows: TGTGCCAGCAGCCCCAGCGGGGACTCTTCTTATGGCTACACCTTC. It yields the protein CASSPSGDSSYGYTF. This chain connects TRBV9 to TRBJ1-2, with a tentative D call TRBD1 (5 bases). Trimming took 4 bases from V and 5 from J, leaving 18 bases between them. The V gene's germline CDR1 is SGDLS and CDR2 YYNGEE. The CDR3 is 15 residues long. Full variable domain (outside the CDR3, taken from reference TRBV9 and TRBJ1-2): DSGVTQTPKHLITATGQRVTLRCSPRSGDLSVYWYQQSLDQGLQFLIQYYNGEERAKGNILERFSAQQFPDLHSELNLSSLELGDSALYFCASSPSGDSSYGYTFGSGTRLTVV.

The chain uses TRBV7-9 and TRBJ1-6; 9 nucleotides agree with TRBD1. From germline, CDR1 is SEHNR and CDR2 FQNEAQ (reference sequence). CDR3 length: 14 residues. V was pared by 5 bases and J by 8 bases, with 4 bases of the junction left unmatched. CDR3 nucleotide sequence: TGTGCCAGCAGCAGCCGGGACAGGGATTCACCCCTCCACTTT. Translated, it gives CASSSRDRDSPLHF. Using reference TRBV7-9 and TRBJ1-6 for the parts outside the CDR3, the full variable domain is DTGVSQNPRHKITKRGQNVTFRCDPISEHNRLYWYRQTLGQGPEFLTYFQNEAQLEKSRLLSDRFSAERPKGSFSTLEIQRTEQGDSAMYLCASSSRDRDSPLHFGNGTRLTVT.

This chain uses TRBV3-1 (or the pseudogene TRBV3-2) with TRBJ2-3; D unclear. The CDR3 is made up of 15 amino acids. From germline, CDR1 is LGHDT and CDR2 YNNKEL (reference sequence). Trimming removed 1 base from V and 4 bases from J, with 12 bases in between. The CDR3 bases are TGTGCCAGCAGCCAAGGTCCTAGTCTCGCAGATACGCAGTATTTT. It translates to CASSQGPSLADTQYF.